This T cell receptor (beta chain) is from a study of blood T cell repertoires in COVID-19. Turning to the study itself: Spain, Italy and the United States supplied samples that represented acute and convalescent COVID-19. T cells, B-cell-depleted T cells, or PBMCs supplied cDNA or gDNA.

This clone was seen only once. In the original workflow: From reference gene primer amplification, estimates of nucleated cell counts were derived. TCRdb's table, derived via immunoSEQ multiplex PCR, lists solely in-frame clones and lacks some. V and J calls plus clone size are reproduced from that table; the DNA served to infer D and trimming. Among about 73,000 clones, 70% to 85% were seen once, and the ten largest hold more than 4%. The sequencing input was peripheral blood. The clonotype comes from an older woman with acute or convalescent COVID-19.

The CDR3 coding sequence is TGTGCCAGCAGTTACTCCTACAGGGGGCGAGAGACCCAGTACTTC. It is translated as CASSYSYRGRETQYF. The chain links TRBV6-5 to TRBJ2-5; the match to TRBD1 covers 9 bases. Germline CDR1 is MNHEY and CDR2 is SVGAGI. V lost 0 bases and J lost 4; bases outside the gene matches: 3. The CDR3 totals 15 residues.